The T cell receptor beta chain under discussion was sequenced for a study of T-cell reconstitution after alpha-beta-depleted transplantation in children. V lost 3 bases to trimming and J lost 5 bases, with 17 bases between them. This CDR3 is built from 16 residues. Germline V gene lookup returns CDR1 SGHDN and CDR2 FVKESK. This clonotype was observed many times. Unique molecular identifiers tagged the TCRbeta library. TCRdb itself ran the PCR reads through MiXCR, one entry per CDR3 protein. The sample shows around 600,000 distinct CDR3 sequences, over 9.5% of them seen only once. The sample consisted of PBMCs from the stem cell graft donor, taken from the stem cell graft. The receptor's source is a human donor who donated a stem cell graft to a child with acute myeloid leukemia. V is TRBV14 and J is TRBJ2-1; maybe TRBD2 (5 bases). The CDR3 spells CASSHGVPARDNEQFF. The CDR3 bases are TGTGCCAGCAGCCATGGGGTTCCCGCGAGGGACAATGAGCAGTTCTTC.